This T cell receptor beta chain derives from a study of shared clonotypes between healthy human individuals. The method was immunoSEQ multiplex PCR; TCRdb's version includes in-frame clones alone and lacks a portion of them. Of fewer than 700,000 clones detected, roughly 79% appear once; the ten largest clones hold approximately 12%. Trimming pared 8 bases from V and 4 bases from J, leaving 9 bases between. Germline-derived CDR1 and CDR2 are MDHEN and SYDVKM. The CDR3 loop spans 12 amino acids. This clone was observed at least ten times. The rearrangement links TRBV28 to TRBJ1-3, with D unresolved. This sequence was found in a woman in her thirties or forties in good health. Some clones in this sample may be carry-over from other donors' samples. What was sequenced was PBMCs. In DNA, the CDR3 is TGTGCCAGCGTGGAAACAGGAAACACCATATATTTT. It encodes CASVETGNTIYF.